This T cell receptor beta chain was retrieved from a study of long-term antiretroviral therapy in people with HIV (dated 2022 in TCRdb). About the investigation overall: The earliest samples were collected roughly a decade before the 2015 WHO recommendation for immediate ART, at a time when ART was usually postponed until CD4 counts fell. A retrospective serial study tested whether ART initiation and durable HIV suppression were associated with changes in peripheral blood TRB repertoire composition and diversity. Test extractions of a monoclonal T-cell line alongside a few dozen polyclonal samples showed no cross-contamination during QIAcube processing. From 30 to 35 adults with confirmed HIV infection, the cohort provided approximately 190 cryopreserved PBMC samples, gathered serially across a mean of about six years (range 1-12). Of the roughly 31 participants with HIV, about a dozen were female. Results and caveats for the whole study, not just this receptor: At every time point, the repertoire was dominated by expanded TRB clones first identified before ART initiation, although this dominance fluctuated and, in many PLHIV, declined after ART. Starting ART was linked to a significant rise in TRB diversity, yet even with long-term ART the diversity remained significantly lower than in transplant donor controls. Because pre-ART samples had limited cell numbers, unsorted PBMC were profiled rather than sorted CD4+ and CD8+ T cells. Compared with controls, HIV repertoires had narrower CDR3 length ranges, and the network structure pointed to an antigen-experienced repertoire that shifted only slightly toward naive after ART. Limited PBMC availability meant only the TCR beta chain was sequenced, without alpha chain pairing. Inferences about post-ART repertoire changes are limited because no data were available on ART adherence, viral resistance or therapy changes. The samples span the years 2004 to 2017, and the ART regimens used at that time may not be as effective as current regimens.

The cysteine opens and the phenylalanine closes a CDR3 of 15 amino acids. Only the CDR3 part of the read is kept: 45 bases, read in frame from the first base. From the germline V gene (reference sequence), CDR1 is GTSNPN and CDR2 is SVGIG. At the junction V is shortened by 4 bases and J by 0 bases; bases outside the gene matches: 8. The immunoSEQ hsTCRB v3.0 assay was used at survey level resolution to sequence the TRB variable region. The target sequencing depth for TRB was roughly 35,000-55,000 T-cell genomes per sample. An Illumina MiSeq with a v3 150-cycle kit was used to sequence the pooled TRB libraries. The authors processed their data as follows. Repertoire analysis was performed in R inside a reproducible Nextflow workflow that covered QC, data transformation and analysis. LymphoSeq2, an R package for exploring AIRR-Seq data, was used to implement the custom analyses. After excluding a few samples that yielded fewer than 5000 total TRB sequences, approximately 180 HIV repertoires remained for analysis. Among the approximately 190 HIV repertoires that were kept, around 60 were collected before ART initiation and roughly 130 were collected after ART initiation. Repertoires were downsampled to 5000 TRB nucleotide sequences, with summary statistics averaged over 100 downsampling iterations. The analysis kept only TRB sequences whose CDR3 regions were at least seven amino acids long. Diversity was assessed using a clonality score derived from Shannon entropy and using the Gini coefficient. In the repertoire networks, any two of the top 5000 CDR3 amino acid sequences were linked whenever the two sequences differed by an edit distance of one. For TRB CDR3 amino acid sequences, antigen specificity groups and MHC restriction were predicted with GLIPH2. To flag known CMV, EBV, HIV or tissue antigen associations, CDR3 amino acid sequences were matched against VDJdb and McPAS-TCR. Pre-ART, post-ART and control groups were compared with Wilcoxon signed-rank tests and Holm-Bonferroni correction. TCRdb took this table from immuneACCESS and kept in-frame rearrangements with V and J called. Such tables lack part of the clones; where checked against another copy, unresolved V genes explain under half of the gap, and the rest is unexplained. For V, J and clone size, that table is used; D and trimming come from the DNA. The sample table records approximately 21,000 clones; about nine tenths of these occur just once. The ten most abundant clones make up about 9.2% of the sample.

Regarding this clone: The specificity of this receptor is unknown. Base qualities are missing; no much larger clone stands one base away.

To be included, a participant needed at least one PBMC sample from before ART initiation plus at least two post-ART samples. Treatment was received in the United States of America by all participants with HIV. Before DNA extraction, cryopreserved samples containing roughly 1-10 million PBMC were thawed and washed. At the time of the earliest PBMC sample, participants with HIV were aged between roughly 20 and 60 years. PBMC samples from each participant spanned 1-4 timepoints before ART initiation and 2-8 timepoints after ART initiation, with a median of 7 samples. For every participant, serial HIV viral load, CD4+ T-cell count, ART history and demographic data were obtained. Using a Qiagen kit on a QIAcube, genomic DNA was extracted from unsorted PBMC, with samples processed in batches of 12.

Rearrangement joined TRBV30 to TRBJ1-1, with 7 junctional bases fitting TRBD1. This receptor was taken from a woman under 40 with HIV. The sequences come from unsorted PBMCs, collected about 4.6 years before starting antiretroviral therapy. The nucleotide sequence is given as TGTGCCTGGACAGGGGGAAGCGGCATGAACACTGAAGCTTTCTTT. Protein translation: CAWTGGSGMNTEAFF.